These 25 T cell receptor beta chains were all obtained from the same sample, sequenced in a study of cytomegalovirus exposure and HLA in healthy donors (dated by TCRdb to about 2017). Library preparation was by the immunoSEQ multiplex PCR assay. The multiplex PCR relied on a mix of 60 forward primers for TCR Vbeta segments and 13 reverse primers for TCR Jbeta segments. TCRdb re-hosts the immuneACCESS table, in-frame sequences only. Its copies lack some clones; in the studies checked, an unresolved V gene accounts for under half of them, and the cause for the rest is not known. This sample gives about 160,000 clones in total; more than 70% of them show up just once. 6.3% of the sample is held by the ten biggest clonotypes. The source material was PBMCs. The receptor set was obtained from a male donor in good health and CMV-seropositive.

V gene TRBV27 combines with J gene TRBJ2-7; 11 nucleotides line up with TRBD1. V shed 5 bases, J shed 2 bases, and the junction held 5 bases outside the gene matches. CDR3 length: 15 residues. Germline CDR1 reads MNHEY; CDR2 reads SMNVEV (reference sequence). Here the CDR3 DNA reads TGTGCCAGCAGTAGAAAGGGACAGGGGGCCTACGAGCAGTACTTC. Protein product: CASSRKGQGAYEQYF.

The CDR3 sequence is CASSSYGGRDPDTQYF. CDR3 nucleotides: TGTGCCAGCTCTTCGTATGGCGGGAGAGATCCAGATACGCAGTATTTT. This chain joins TRBV18 and TRBJ2-3; TRBD2 matches 7 bases. The V segment lost 6 bases and the J segment 4 bases; nucleotides outside the gene matches: 13. CDR1 and CDR2 from the germline V gene are KGHSH and LQKENI. The CDR3 length is 16 residues.

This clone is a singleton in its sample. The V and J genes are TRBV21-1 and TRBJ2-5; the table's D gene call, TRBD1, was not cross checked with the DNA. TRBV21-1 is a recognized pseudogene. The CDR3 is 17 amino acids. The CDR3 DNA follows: TGTGCCAGCACCTCGAGGAAAGACAGCGACTTCCAAGAGACCCAGTACTTC. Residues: CASTSRKDSDFQETQYF.

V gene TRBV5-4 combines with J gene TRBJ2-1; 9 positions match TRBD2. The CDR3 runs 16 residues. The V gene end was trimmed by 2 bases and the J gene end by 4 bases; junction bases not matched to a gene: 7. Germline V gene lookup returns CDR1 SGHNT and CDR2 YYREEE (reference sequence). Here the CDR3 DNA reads TGTGCCAGCAGCTTCCCCAGGAGCGGGAGGTACAATGAGCAGTTCTTC. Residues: CASSFPRSGRYNEQFF.

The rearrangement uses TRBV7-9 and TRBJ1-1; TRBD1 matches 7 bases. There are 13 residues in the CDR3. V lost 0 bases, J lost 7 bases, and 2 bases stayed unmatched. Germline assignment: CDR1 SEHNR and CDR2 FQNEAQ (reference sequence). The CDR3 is CASSLARDSEAFF. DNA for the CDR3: TGTGCCAGCAGCTTAGCGCGGGACAGTGAAGCTTTCTTT.

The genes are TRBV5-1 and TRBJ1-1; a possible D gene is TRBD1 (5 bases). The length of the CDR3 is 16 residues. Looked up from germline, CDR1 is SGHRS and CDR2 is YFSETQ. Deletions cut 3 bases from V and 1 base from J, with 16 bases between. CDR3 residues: CASSSKGRSSNTEAFF. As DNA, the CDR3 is TGCGCCAGCAGCTCGAAGGGGCGTAGTTCGAACACTGAAGCTTTCTTT.

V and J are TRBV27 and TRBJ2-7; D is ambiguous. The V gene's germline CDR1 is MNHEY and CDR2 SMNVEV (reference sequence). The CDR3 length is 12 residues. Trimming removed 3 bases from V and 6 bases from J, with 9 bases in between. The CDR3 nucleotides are TGTGCCAGCAGTTTTACCGCGGCCGAGCAGTACTTC. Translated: CASSFTAAEQYF.

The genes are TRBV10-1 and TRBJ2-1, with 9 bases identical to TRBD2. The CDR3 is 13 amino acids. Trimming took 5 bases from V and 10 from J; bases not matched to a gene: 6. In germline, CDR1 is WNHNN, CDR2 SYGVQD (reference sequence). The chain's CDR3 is CASSPREGREQFF. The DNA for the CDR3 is TGCGCCAGCAGTCCGCGGGAGGGCCGAGAGCAGTTCTTC.

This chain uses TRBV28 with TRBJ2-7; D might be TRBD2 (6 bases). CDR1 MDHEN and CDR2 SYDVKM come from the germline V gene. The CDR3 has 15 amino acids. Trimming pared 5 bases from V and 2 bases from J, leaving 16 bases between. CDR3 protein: CASSRNRDFPYEQYF. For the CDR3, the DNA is TGTGCCAGCAGTCGTAACCGGGACTTCCCCTACGAGCAGTACTTC.

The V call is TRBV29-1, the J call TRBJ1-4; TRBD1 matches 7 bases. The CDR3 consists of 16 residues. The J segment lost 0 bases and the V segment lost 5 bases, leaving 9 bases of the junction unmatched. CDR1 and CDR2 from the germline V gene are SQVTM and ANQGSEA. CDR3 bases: TGCAGCGTTACCCCACAGGGGACAGCAACTAATGAAAAACTGTTTTTT. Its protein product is CSVTPQGTATNEKLFF. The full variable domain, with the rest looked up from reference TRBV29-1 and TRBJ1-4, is SAVISQKPSRDICQRGTSLTIQCQVDSQVTMMFWYRQQPGQSLTLIATANQGSEATYESGFVIDKFPISRPNLTFSTLTVSNMSPEDSSIYLCSVTPQGTATNEKLFFGSGTQLSVL.

The CDR3 spells CASSKVEGQAQPEQYF. CDR3 bases: TGTGCCAGCAGCAAAGTGGAGGGACAGGCCCAACCCGAGCAGTACTTC. V is TRBV21-1 and J is TRBJ2-7; TRBD1 is the table's D call and was not checked against the DNA. TRBV21-1 is a pseudogene. The CDR3 extends over 16 amino acids.

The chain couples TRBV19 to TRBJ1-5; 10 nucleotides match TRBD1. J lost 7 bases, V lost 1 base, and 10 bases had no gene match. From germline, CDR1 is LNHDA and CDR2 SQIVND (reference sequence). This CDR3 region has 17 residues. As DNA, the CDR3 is TGTGCCAGTAGTATAGTCCACGGAGGGACAGGGGAACAGCCCCAGCATTTT. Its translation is CASSIVHGGTGEQPQHF. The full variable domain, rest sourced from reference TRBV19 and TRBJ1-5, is DGGITQSPKYLFRKEGQNVTLSCEQNLNHDAMYWYRQDPGQGLRLIYYSQIVNDFQKGDIAEGYSVSREKKESFPLTVTSAQKNPTAFYLCASSIVHGGTGEQPQHFGDGTRLSIL.

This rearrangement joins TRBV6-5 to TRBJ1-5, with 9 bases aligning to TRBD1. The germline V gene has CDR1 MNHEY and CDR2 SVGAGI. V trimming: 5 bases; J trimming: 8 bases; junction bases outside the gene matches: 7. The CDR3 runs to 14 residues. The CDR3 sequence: CASSRGQGLEPQHF. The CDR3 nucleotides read TGTGCCAGCAGTCGTGGACAGGGGCTGGAGCCCCAGCATTTT.

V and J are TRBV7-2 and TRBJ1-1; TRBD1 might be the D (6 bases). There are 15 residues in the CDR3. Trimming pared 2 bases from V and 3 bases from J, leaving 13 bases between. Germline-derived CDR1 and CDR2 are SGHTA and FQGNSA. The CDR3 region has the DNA TGTGCCAGCAGCTTATCTACAGGGCTCTACACTGAAGCTTTCTTT. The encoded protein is CASSLSTGLYTEAFF.

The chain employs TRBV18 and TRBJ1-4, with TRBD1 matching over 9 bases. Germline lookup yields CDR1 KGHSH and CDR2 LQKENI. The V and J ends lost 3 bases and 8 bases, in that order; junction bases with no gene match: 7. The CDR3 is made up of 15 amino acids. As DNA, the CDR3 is TGTGCCAGCTCACCTCCCGACAGGGGGGGGGAAAAACTGTTTTTT. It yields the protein CASSPPDRGGEKLFF.

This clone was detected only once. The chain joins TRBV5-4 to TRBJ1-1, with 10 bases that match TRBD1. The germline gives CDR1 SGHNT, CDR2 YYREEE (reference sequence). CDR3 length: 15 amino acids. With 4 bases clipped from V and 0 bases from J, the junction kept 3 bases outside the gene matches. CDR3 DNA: TGTGCCAGCAGCCCGGGACAGGGGATGAACACTGAAGCTTTCTTT. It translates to CASSPGQGMNTEAFF.

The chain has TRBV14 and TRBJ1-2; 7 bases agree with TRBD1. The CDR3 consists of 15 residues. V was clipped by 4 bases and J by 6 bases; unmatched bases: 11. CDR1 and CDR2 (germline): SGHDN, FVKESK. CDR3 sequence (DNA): TGTGCCAGCAGCCGCGAACTACAGGGGTTGGATGGCTACACCTTC. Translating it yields CASSRELQGLDGYTF.

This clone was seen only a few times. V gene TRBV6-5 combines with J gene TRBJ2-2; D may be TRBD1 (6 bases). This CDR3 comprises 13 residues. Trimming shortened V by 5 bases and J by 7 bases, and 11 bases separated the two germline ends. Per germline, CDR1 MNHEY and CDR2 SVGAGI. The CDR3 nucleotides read TGTGCCAGCAGTGAACAGGGCGGCGGGGAGCTGTTTTTT. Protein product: CASSEQGGGELFF.

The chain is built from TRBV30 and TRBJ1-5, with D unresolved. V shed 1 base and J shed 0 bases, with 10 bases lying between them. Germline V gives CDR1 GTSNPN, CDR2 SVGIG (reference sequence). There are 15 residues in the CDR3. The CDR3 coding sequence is TGTGCCTGGAGTGGAGGGCAGTATAGCAATCAGCCCCAGCATTTT. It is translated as CAWSGGQYSNQPQHF.

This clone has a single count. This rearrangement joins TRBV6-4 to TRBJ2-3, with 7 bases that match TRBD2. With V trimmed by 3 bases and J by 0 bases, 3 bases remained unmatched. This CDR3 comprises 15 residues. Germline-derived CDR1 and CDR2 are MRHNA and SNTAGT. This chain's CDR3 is CASSEASGSTDTQYF. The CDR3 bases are TGTGCCAGCAGTGAGGCTAGCGGCAGCACAGATACGCAGTATTTT.

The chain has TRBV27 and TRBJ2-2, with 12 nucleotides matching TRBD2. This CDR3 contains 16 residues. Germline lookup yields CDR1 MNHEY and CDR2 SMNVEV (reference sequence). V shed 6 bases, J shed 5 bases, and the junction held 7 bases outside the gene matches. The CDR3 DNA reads TGTGCCAGCAGACCCGGGACTAGCGGGCCGACCGGGGAGCTGTTTTTT. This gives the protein CASRPGTSGPTGELFF.

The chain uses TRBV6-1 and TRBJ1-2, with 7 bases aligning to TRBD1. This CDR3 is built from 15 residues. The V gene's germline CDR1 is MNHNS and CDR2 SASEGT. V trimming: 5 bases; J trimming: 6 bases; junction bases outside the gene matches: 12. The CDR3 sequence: CASSLPADRENGYTF. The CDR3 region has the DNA TGTGCCAGCAGTTTACCCGCCGACAGGGAGAATGGCTACACCTTC.

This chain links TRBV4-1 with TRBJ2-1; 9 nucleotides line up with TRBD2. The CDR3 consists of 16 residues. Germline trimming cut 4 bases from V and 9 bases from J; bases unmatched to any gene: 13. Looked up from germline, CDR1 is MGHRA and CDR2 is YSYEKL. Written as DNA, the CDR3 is TGCGCCAGCAGCCCGGCGAGTGGGACTAGCAGGGTTGAGCAGTTCTTC. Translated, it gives CASSPASGTSRVEQFF.

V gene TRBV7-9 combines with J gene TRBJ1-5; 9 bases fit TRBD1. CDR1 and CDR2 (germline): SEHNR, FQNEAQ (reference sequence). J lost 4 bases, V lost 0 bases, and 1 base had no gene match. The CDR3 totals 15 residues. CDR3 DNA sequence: TGTGCCAGCAGCTTAGCCGGGACAGGGAATCAGCCCCAGCATTTT. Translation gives CASSLAGTGNQPQHF.

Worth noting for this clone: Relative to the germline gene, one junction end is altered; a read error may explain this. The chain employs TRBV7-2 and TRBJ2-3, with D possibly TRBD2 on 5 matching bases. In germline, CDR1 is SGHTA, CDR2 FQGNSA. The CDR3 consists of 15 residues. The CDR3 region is CASSSIPPSTDTQYF. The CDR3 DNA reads TGTGCCAGCAGTTCCATTCCCCCTAGCACGGATACGCAGTATTTT.